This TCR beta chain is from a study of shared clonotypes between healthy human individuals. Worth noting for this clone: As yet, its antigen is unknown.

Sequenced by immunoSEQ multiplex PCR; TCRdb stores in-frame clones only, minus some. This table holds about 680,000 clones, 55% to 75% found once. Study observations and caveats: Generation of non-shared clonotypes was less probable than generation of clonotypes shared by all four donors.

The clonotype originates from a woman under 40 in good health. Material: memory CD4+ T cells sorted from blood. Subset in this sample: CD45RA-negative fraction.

The CDR3, as DNA: TGTGCCAGCAGTTACCAGGGGTCTAGCTCCGATACGCAGTATTTT. Translation gives CASSYQGSSSDTQYF. The chain links TRBV6-5 to TRBJ2-3; D perhaps matches TRBD1 (6 bases). V was clipped by 2 bases and J by 6 bases, with 15 bases between them. Germline lookup yields CDR1 MNHEY and CDR2 SVGAGI. The CDR3 consists of 15 residues.